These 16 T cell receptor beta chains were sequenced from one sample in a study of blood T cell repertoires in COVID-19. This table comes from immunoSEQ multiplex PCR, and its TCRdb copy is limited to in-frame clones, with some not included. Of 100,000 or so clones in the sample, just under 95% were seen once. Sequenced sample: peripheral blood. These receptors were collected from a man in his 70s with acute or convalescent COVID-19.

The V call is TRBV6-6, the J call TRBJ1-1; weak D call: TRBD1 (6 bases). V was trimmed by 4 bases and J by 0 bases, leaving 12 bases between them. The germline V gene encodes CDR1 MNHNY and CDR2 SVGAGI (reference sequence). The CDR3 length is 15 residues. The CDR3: CASSSQGRMNTEAFF. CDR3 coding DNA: TGTGCCAGCAGTTCTCAGGGGCGAATGAACACTGAAGCTTTCTTT.

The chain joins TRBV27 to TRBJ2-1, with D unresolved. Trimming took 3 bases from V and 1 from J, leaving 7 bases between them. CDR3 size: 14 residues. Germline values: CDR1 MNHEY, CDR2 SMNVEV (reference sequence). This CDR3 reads CASSFTDSYNEQFF. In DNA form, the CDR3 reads TGTGCCAGCAGTTTTACAGATTCCTACAATGAGCAGTTCTTC.

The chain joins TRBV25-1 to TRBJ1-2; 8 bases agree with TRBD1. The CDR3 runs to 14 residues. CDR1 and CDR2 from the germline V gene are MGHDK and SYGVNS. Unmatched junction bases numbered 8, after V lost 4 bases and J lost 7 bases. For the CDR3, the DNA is TGTGCCAGCAGTGTAGCCGGGACAGGTGGTGGCTACACCTTC. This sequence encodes CASSVAGTGGGYTF.

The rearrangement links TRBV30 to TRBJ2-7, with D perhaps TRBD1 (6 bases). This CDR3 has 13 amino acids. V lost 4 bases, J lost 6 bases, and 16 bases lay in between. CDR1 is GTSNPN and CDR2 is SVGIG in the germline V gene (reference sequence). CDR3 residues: CAWTFGQYAEQYF. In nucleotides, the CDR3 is TGTGCCTGGACCTTTGGACAGTACGCCGAGCAGTACTTC.

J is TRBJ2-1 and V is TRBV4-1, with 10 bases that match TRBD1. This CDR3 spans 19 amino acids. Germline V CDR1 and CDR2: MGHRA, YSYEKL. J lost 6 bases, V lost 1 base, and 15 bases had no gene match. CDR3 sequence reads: CASSQGAGTGVISGNEQFF. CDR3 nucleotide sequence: TGCGCCAGCAGCCAAGGCGCCGGGACAGGGGTTATTTCCGGCAATGAGCAGTTCTTC.

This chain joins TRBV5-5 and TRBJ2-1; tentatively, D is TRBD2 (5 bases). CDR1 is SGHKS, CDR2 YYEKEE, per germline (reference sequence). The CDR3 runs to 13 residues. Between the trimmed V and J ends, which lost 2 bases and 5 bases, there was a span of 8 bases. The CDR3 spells CASSFQRNNEQFF. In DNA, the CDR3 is TGTGCCAGCAGCTTCCAGCGGAACAATGAGCAGTTCTTC.

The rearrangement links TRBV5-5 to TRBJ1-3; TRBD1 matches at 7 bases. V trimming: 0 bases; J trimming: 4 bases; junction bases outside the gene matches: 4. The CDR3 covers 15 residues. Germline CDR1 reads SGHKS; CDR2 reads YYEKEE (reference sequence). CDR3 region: CASSLETGKGNTIYF. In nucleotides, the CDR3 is TGTGCCAGCAGCTTGGAGACAGGGAAAGGAAACACCATATATTTT.

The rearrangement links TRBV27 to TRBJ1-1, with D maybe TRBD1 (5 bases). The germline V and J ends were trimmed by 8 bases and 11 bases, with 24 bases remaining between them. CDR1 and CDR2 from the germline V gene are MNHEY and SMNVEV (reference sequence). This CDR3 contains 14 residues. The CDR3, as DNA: TGTGCCAGCCGCCCCCTCGGGACTGGCTCCGCGGCTTTCTTT. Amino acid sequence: CASRPLGTGSAAFF.

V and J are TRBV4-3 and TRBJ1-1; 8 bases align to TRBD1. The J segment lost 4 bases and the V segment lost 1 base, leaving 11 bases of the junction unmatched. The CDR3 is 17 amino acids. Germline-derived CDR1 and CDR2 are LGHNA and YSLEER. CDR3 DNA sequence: TGCGCCAGCAGCCAAGGAGCAGGGGGCGTTAAGGGCACTGAAGCTTTCTTT. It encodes CASSQGAGGVKGTEAFF.

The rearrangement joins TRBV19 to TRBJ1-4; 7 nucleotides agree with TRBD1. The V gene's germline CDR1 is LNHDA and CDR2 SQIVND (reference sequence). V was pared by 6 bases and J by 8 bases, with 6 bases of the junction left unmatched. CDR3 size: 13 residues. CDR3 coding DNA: TGTGCCAGTAGGACAGGGCCTTCAGAAAAACTGTTTTTT. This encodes CASRTGPSEKLFF.

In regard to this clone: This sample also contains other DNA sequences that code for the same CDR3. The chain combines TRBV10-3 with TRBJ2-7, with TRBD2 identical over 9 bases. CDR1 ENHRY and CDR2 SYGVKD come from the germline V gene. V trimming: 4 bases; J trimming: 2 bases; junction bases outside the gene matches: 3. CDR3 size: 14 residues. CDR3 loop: CAISGAGGAYEQYF. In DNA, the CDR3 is TGTGCCATCAGTGGTGCGGGAGGGGCCTACGAGCAGTACTTC.

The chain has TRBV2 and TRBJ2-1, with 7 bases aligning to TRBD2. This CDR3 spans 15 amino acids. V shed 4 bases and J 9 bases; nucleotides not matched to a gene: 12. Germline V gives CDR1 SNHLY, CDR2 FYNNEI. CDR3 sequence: CASSGDYHRDSEQFF. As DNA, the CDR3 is TGTGCCAGCAGTGGGGACTACCATCGGGATAGTGAGCAGTTCTTC. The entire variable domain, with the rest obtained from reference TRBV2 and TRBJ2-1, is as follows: EPEVTQTPSHQVTQMGQEVILRCVPISNHLYFYWYRQILGQKVEFLVSFYNNEISEKSEIFDDQFSVERPDGSNFTLKIRSTKLEDSAMYFCASSGDYHRDSEQFFGPGTRLTVL.

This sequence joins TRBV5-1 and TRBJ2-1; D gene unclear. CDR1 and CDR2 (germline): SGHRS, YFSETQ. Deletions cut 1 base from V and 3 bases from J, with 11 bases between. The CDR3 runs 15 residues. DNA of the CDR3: TGCGCCAGCAGCTTGATGGCGTCGGGCTACAATGAGCAGTTCTTC. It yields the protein CASSLMASGYNEQFF.

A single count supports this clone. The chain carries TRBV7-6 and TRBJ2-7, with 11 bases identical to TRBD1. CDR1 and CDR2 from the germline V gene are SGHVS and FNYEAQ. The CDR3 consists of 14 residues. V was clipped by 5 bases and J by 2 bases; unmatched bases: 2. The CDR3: CASSEGQGAYEQYF. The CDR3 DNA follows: TGTGCCAGCAGCGAGGGACAGGGGGCCTACGAGCAGTACTTC.

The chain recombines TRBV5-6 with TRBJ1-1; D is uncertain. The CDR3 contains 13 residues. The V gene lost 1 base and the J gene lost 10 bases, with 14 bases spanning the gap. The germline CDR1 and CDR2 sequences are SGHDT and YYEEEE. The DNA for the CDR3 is TGTGCCAGCAGCTTGTGGGAAGCGGGCAGAGCTTTCTTT. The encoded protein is CASSLWEAGRAFF.

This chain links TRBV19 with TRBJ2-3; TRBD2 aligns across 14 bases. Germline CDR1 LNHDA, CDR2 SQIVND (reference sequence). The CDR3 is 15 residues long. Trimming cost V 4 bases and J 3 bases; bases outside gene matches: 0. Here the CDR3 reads CASSRTSGRTDTQYF. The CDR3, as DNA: TGTGCCAGTAGTAGGACTAGCGGGAGGACAGATACGCAGTATTTT.